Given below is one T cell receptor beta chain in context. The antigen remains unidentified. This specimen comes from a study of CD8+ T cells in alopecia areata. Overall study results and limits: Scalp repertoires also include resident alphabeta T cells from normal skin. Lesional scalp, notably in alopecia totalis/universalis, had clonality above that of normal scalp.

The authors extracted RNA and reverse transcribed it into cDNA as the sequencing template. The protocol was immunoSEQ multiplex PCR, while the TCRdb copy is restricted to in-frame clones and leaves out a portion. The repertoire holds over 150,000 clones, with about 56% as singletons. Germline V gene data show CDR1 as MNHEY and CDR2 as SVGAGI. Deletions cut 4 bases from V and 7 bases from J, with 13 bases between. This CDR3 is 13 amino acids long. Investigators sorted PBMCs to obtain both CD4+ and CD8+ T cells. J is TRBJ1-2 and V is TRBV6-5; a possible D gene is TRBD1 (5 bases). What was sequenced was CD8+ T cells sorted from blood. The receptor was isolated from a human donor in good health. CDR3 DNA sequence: TGTGCCAGCAGTTTCATCAGGGAAGGTGGCTACACCTTC. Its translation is CASSFIREGGYTF.